This is a list of T cell receptor beta chains from one sample in a study of T cell responses to AZD1222 COVID-19 vaccine. Repertoires were generated with immunoSEQ multiplex PCR, while TCRdb's copy carries only in-frame clones and drops some. The sample consists of 140,000 to 150,000 clones, 92% of them appearing once. The input for sequencing was peripheral blood, taken 28 days after the second AZD1222 dose. The origin of the receptors is an adult who received the AZD1222 COVID-19 vaccine. CDR3s include the opening cysteine and the closing phenylalanine or tryptophan. D genes are given only for firm matches. Expanded clones get a size class; other rows say once, few or many, or leave the size out.

TRBJ2-2,-,TRBV9,TRBD1,TGTGCCAGCAGCGTAGAGGGACAGGGGACGGCCGGGGAGCTGTTTTTT,CASSVEGQGTAGELFF
TRBJ2-3,-,TRBV12-5,-,TGTGCTAGTTACGGAAGCACAGATACGCAGTATTTT,CASYGSTDTQYF
TRBJ1-3,-,TRBV9,-,TGTGCCAGCAGCGCCCCCTCAGTGGGTAACACCATATATTTT,CASSAPSVGNTIYF
TRBJ1-3,-,TRBV5-6,-,TGTGCCAGCAGCTACATGAAAGCTTACTCTGGAAACACCATATATTTT,CASSYMKAYSGNTIYF
TRBJ2-7,-,TRBV6-1,-,TGTGCCAGCAGTGAAGGAGGGGTGGGCTACGAGCAGTACTTC,CASSEGGVGYEQYF
TRBJ1-2,-,TRBV7-9,-,TGTGCCAGCAGCTCCTACCGGGCAGGGTCGGCTAACTATGGCTACACCTTC,CASSSYRAGSANYGYTF
TRBJ1-3,-,TRBV28,-,TGTGCCAGCAGTTTTATGGGGACATCCGGAAACACCATATATTTT,CASSFMGTSGNTIYF
TRBJ1-1,-,TRBV28,-,TGTGCCAGCAGTTTTAGGGGGATCACTGAAGCTTTCTTT,CASSFRGITEAFF
TRBJ1-2,-,TRBV18,-,TGTGCCAGCTCACCACAGTTAGGTGAGAATGGCTACACCTTC,CASSPQLGENGYTF
TRBJ1-2,-,TRBV18,-,TGTGCCAGCTCACCACCAGAGGGGATAGACTATGGCTACACCTTC,CASSPPEGIDYGYTF
TRBJ2-2,-,TRBV28,-,TGTGCCAGCACCGAGGGAACCGGGGAGCTGTTTTTT,CASTEGTGELFF
TRBJ1-1,-,TRBV5-1,-,TGCGCCAGCAGCCCCGCGGCTGTCGGGGGGCCAGAGGAAGCTTTCTTT,CASSPAAVGGPEEAFF
TRBJ2-1,-,TRBV27,TRBD2,TGTGCCAGCACCCTAGGGACTAGCGGGAGAGATGAGCAGTTCTTC,CASTLGTSGRDEQFF
TRBJ2-1,-,TRBV27,TRBD2,TGTGCCAGCAGTCCTATCGGGGAGGGCAATGAGCAGTTCTTC,CASSPIGEGNEQFF
TRBJ2-7,-,TRBV15,-,TGTGCCACCACGGCTGGGGGAAGCTCCTACGAGCAGTACTTC,CATTAGGSSYEQYF
TRBJ2-7,-,TRBV15,TRBD2,TGTGCCACCAGCAGAGAGGGACTACTTACATCCTACGAGCAGTACTTC,CATSREGLLTSYEQYF
TRBJ2-7,-,TRBV25-1,-,TGTGCCAGCAGTGAATCGGGTGGCGGGACCTCCTACGAGCAGTACTTC,CASSESGGGTSYEQYF
TRBJ2-5,once,TRBV4-3,-,TGCGCCAGCAGCCAAGACGGGACCTCCGATCCACAAGAGACCCAGTACTTC,CASSQDGTSDPQETQYF
TRBJ2-1,-,TRBV5-1,TRBD2,TGCGCCAGCAGCTTGACGACTAGCGGGGATTACAATGAGCAGTTCTTC,CASSLTTSGDYNEQFF
TRBJ1-1,-,TRBV14,-,TGTGCCAGCAGCCAAGACCCAAACACTGAAGCTTTCTTT,CASSQDPNTEAFF
TRBJ1-2,-,TRBV27,TRBD1,TGTGCCAGCAGAGACAGGGGAGTTAGCTATGGCTACACCTTC,CASRDRGVSYGYTF
TRBJ2-1,-,TRBV29-1,-,TGCAGCGCATACACACCGGGTGAGCAGTTCTTC,CSAYTPGEQFF
TRBJ2-3,-,TRBV7-7,TRBD1,TGTGCCAGCAGCTTAGGTCAGGGGGCAACAGATACGCAGTATTTT,CASSLGQGATDTQYF
TRBJ2-3,-,TRBV12-3/TRBV12-4,TRBD1,TGTGCCAGCAGTCAGGACAGGGCGGATACGCAGTATTTT,CASSQDRADTQYF
TRBJ2-7,once,TRBV5-8,-,TGTGCCAGCAGCGTAGGGTACTCCTTCTCCTACGAGCAGTACTTC,CASSVGYSFSYEQYF
TRBJ1-1,-,TRBV7-2,-,TGTGCCAGCAGCTTAGGTGGGGTGGACACTGAAGCTTTCTTT,CASSLGGVDTEAFF
TRBJ1-1,-,TRBV12-3/TRBV12-4,-,TGTGCCAGCAGTTTAGCGCATTTGTATGAAGCTTTCTTT,CASSLAHLYEAFF
TRBJ2-5,-,TRBV28,-,TGTGCCAGCAGTTTAGGAGGGGGGGAGACCCAGTACTTC,CASSLGGGETQYF
TRBJ2-5,-,TRBV4-1,-,TGCGCCAGCAGCCAAGTCGGCGGGAAGAAGACCCAGTACTTC,CASSQVGGKKTQYF
TRBJ1-1,-,TRBV10-3,-,TGTGCCATCAGTGAGGGGGTGAAGGGCTACACTGAAGCTTTCTTT,CAISEGVKGYTEAFF
TRBJ2-1,-,TRBV24-1,TRBD2,TGTGCCACCAGTCCAGGACTAGCCCTCCTCGACAATGAGCAGTTCTTC,CATSPGLALLDNEQFF
TRBJ1-2,few,TRBV6-6,-,TGTGCCAGCAGCTCACCGGGACGCAACTATGGCTACACCTTC,CASSSPGRNYGYTF
TRBJ1-5,-,TRBV27,-,TGTGCCAGCAGTGCGGACAGATATAGCAATCAGCCCCAGCATTTT,CASSADRYSNQPQHF
TRBJ2-7,once,TRBV23-1,-,TGCGCCAGCAGTCAATCGGAGGGTGGGGAGAAAACCTACGAGCAGTACTTC,CASSQSEGGEKTYEQYF
TRBJ2-3,-,TRBV5-6,-,TGTGCCAGCAGCTCCAGGGGACGCCTCACAGATACGCAGTATTTT,CASSSRGRLTDTQYF
TRBJ1-1,-,TRBV28,-,TGTGCCAGCAGGGGACCCTGGGGCACTGAAGCTTTCTTT,CASRGPWGTEAFF
TRBJ2-5,-,TRBV13,TRBD2,TGTGCCAGCAGCCCCGGACTAGCGGGAGGGCCGGCCCTCCGGGAGACCCAGTACTTC,CASSPGLAGGPALRETQYF
TRBJ2-5,-,TRBV24-1,-,TGTGCCACCAGTGATTTCCAAGAGACCCAGTACTTC,CATSDFQETQYF